A selection of T cell receptor beta chains follows, all from one sample in a study of blood T cell repertoires in COVID-19. Measured with immunoSEQ multiplex PCR; TCRdb has only the in-frame clones, and not every one. The sample gives 300,000 to 400,000 clones, around nine tenths of which show up once; over 2.5% is in the top ten. Sequenced material: peripheral blood. The receptors originated from a human donor in a cohort sampled during active COVID-19. Each CDR3 is given with its conserved first and last residue. D genes are given only for firm matches. The size entry is marked missing in some rows and otherwise reads once, few, many or a size class.

abundance: .; j_gene: TRBJ2-7; v_gene: TRBV15; len: 12; d_gene: .; CDR3nt: TGTGCCACCAGCATGACTGGTTACGAGCAGTACTTC; CDR3aa: CATSMTGYEQYF
abundance: .; j_gene: TRBJ2-2; v_gene: TRBV11-2; len: 15; d_gene: TRBD2; CDR3nt: TGTGCCAGCAGCGGGACTAGCGGGAGAACCGGGGAGCTGTTTTTT; CDR3aa: CASSGTSGRTGELFF
abundance: .; j_gene: TRBJ1-2; v_gene: TRBV30; len: 14; d_gene: .; CDR3nt: TGTGCCTGGAGTGGTGTACGCCAGGGAAATGGCTACACCTTC; CDR3aa: CAWSGVRQGNGYTF
abundance: once; j_gene: TRBJ2-7; v_gene: TRBV6-6; len: 15; d_gene: .; CDR3nt: TGTGCCAGCAGTTCCCACGAGAGGATCCCCTACGAGCAGTACTTC; CDR3aa: CASSSHERIPYEQYF
abundance: .; j_gene: TRBJ1-4; v_gene: TRBV6-6; len: 15; d_gene: TRBD1; CDR3nt: TGTGCCAGCAGTACACCCCGGGACAGTTCTGAAAAACTGTTTTTT; CDR3aa: CASSTPRDSSEKLFF
abundance: .; j_gene: TRBJ1-6; v_gene: TRBV6-4; len: 14; d_gene: .; CDR3nt: TGTGCCAGCAGTGCCATGCCGGGAGGATCACCCCTCCACTTT; CDR3aa: CASSAMPGGSPLHF
abundance: .; j_gene: TRBJ2-3; v_gene: TRBV3-1/TRBV3-2; len: 13; d_gene: .; CDR3nt: TGTGCCAGCAGCCGAGAGGCTTCAGATACGCAGTATTTT; CDR3aa: CASSREASDTQYF
abundance: .; j_gene: TRBJ2-2; v_gene: TRBV5-1; len: 16; d_gene: .; CDR3nt: TGCGCCAGCAGCTTGGGTCCGCGGGAGAACACCGGGGAGCTGTTTTTT; CDR3aa: CASSLGPRENTGELFF
abundance: .; j_gene: TRBJ2-7; v_gene: TRBV5-4; len: 13; d_gene: TRBD1; CDR3nt: TGTGCCAGCAGCTTGGACAGGGGGTTCGAGCAGTACTTC; CDR3aa: CASSLDRGFEQYF
abundance: .; j_gene: TRBJ2-7; v_gene: TRBV5-1; len: 15; d_gene: TRBD2; CDR3nt: TGCGCCAGCAGCCCCCTAGCGGGAGCGGACTACGAGCAGTACTTC; CDR3aa: CASSPLAGADYEQYF
abundance: once; j_gene: TRBJ1-4; v_gene: TRBV7-2; len: 15; d_gene: .; CDR3nt: TGTGCCAGCAGCTTAGATCCGATGGTCGAGGAAAAACTGTTTTTT; CDR3aa: CASSLDPMVEEKLFF
abundance: once; j_gene: TRBJ1-3; v_gene: TRBV4-1; len: 16; d_gene: .; CDR3nt: TGCGCCAGCAGCCAAGAGGGGAGGCCGGAGGGAAACACCATATATTTT; CDR3aa: CASSQEGRPEGNTIYF
abundance: .; j_gene: TRBJ2-2; v_gene: TRBV6-6; len: 17; d_gene: .; CDR3nt: TGTGCCAGCAGTCAATCACCCTGGGCCAGTAACACCGGGGAGCTGTTTTTT; CDR3aa: CASSQSPWASNTGELFF
abundance: .; j_gene: TRBJ2-7; v_gene: TRBV2; len: 15; d_gene: TRBD2; CDR3nt: TGTGCCAGCAGTCTCCGACTAGCGGGAACCTACGAGCAGTACTTC; CDR3aa: CASSLRLAGTYEQYF
abundance: once; j_gene: TRBJ2-3; v_gene: TRBV19; len: 15; d_gene: .; CDR3nt: TGTGCCAGTAGTATAGGGGGGCCGAGATGGGATACGCAGTATTTT; CDR3aa: CASSIGGPRWDTQYF
abundance: few; j_gene: TRBJ2-7; v_gene: TRBV9; len: 14; d_gene: TRBD1; CDR3nt: TGTGCCAGCGGGAGAGGGCAGGGGGCCGAAGAGCAGTACTTC; CDR3aa: CASGRGQGAEEQYF
abundance: .; j_gene: TRBJ2-5; v_gene: TRBV5-1; len: 16; d_gene: TRBD2; CDR3nt: TGCGCCAGCAGCCCACGGACTAGCGGGAGAAGAGAGACCCAGTACTTC; CDR3aa: CASSPRTSGRRETQYF
abundance: .; j_gene: TRBJ2-1; v_gene: TRBV19; len: 12; d_gene: .; CDR3nt: TGTGCCAGTAGTATGGGTGGAGATGAGCAGTTCTTC; CDR3aa: CASSMGGDEQFF
abundance: .; j_gene: TRBJ2-1; v_gene: TRBV7-9; len: 16; d_gene: TRBD2; CDR3nt: TGTGCCAGCAGCGCAACCGGGACTAGCGCACGCAATGAGCAGTTCTTC; CDR3aa: CASSATGTSARNEQFF
abundance: .; j_gene: TRBJ2-3; v_gene: TRBV5-1; len: 14; d_gene: .; CDR3nt: TGCGCCAGCAACGGGGTCGCTAGCACAGATACGCAGTATTTT; CDR3aa: CASNGVASTDTQYF
abundance: once; j_gene: TRBJ2-1; v_gene: TRBV19; len: 10; d_gene: .; CDR3nt: TGTGCCAGTGGTGAGTCTGAGCAGTTCTTC; CDR3aa: CASGESEQFF
abundance: once; j_gene: TRBJ2-1; v_gene: TRBV28; len: 15; d_gene: TRBD2; CDR3nt: TGTGCCAGCAGTCGACTAGCGGGAGCCTACAATGAGCAGTTCTTC; CDR3aa: CASSRLAGAYNEQFF
abundance: .; j_gene: TRBJ1-1; v_gene: TRBV10-3; len: 15; d_gene: TRBD1; CDR3nt: TGTGCCATCAGGGGCAGGGGGACGGTGAACACTGAAGCTTTCTTT; CDR3aa: CAIRGRGTVNTEAFF
abundance: .; j_gene: TRBJ2-3; v_gene: TRBV2; len: 20; d_gene: TRBD2; CDR3nt: TGTGCCAGCAGTAACCCCGGGACTAGCGGGAGTGACGACAGCACAGATACGCAGTATTTT; CDR3aa: CASSNPGTSGSDDSTDTQYF
abundance: .; j_gene: TRBJ2-2; v_gene: TRBV6-6; len: 18; d_gene: TRBD1; CDR3nt: TGTGCCAGCAGTCCTCCCGGGACAGGGATTGGTAGCACCGGGGAGCTGTTTTTT; CDR3aa: CASSPPGTGIGSTGELFF
abundance: .; j_gene: TRBJ1-4; v_gene: TRBV2; len: 15; d_gene: TRBD1; CDR3nt: TGTGCCAGCACCGAGCACAGGGGGGGTAATGAAAAACTGTTTTTT; CDR3aa: CASTEHRGGNEKLFF
abundance: .; j_gene: TRBJ2-7; v_gene: TRBV18; len: 14; d_gene: .; CDR3nt: TGTGCCAGCTCACCGGCGGAGGGTGACTACGAGCAGTACTTC; CDR3aa: CASSPAEGDYEQYF
abundance: .; j_gene: TRBJ2-3; v_gene: TRBV4-2; len: 14; d_gene: TRBD1; CDR3nt: TGTGCCAGCAGCCCCCGGACAGGGCCAGATACGCAGTATTTT; CDR3aa: CASSPRTGPDTQYF
abundance: .; j_gene: TRBJ2-3; v_gene: TRBV5-8; len: 17; d_gene: .; CDR3nt: TGTGCCAGCAGCTCGGCGTTAACCTTGAGGGGCACAGATACGCAGTATTTT; CDR3aa: CASSSALTLRGTDTQYF
abundance: .; j_gene: TRBJ1-3; v_gene: TRBV9; len: 17; d_gene: TRBD1; CDR3nt: TGTGCCAGCAGCGTAGTCGCGGACAGGGAAACTGGAAACACCATATATTTT; CDR3aa: CASSVVADRETGNTIYF
abundance: .; j_gene: TRBJ1-3; v_gene: TRBV16; len: 15; d_gene: .; CDR3nt: TGTGCCAGCAGCCAATTGGGCAGGTCTGGAAACACCATATATTTT; CDR3aa: CASSQLGRSGNTIYF
abundance: .; j_gene: TRBJ2-2; v_gene: TRBV7-8; len: 16; d_gene: .; CDR3nt: TGTGCCAGCAGCTTAGGATCAGGGCGAAGCACCGGGGAGCTGTTTTTT; CDR3aa: CASSLGSGRSTGELFF
abundance: .; j_gene: TRBJ2-7; v_gene: TRBV10-2; len: 15; d_gene: TRBD1; CDR3nt: TGCGCCAGCAGTTCTCTGGACAGGGGAGACTACGAGCAGTACTTC; CDR3aa: CASSSLDRGDYEQYF
abundance: .; j_gene: TRBJ2-3; v_gene: TRBV6-4; len: 15; d_gene: .; CDR3nt: TGTGCCAGCAGTGAGTTTGGACTTAGCACAGATACGCAGTATTTT; CDR3aa: CASSEFGLSTDTQYF